The clone carrying this TCR beta chain turned up a few times. Antigen unknown. This sample stems from a study of vaccination effects on CD4 cells after COVID-19. Antigen-specific CD4+ T cells were expanded with viral peptide pools in the ViraFEST assay before sequencing. CD4+ T cell isolation took place after 10 days of culture. All vaccine recipients tested negative for nucleocapsid antibodies and had never contracted SARS-CoV-2 infection. Here immunoSEQ multiplex PCR was the method, and the copy in TCRdb shows in-frame clones only, minus some. The table shows 27,000 or so clones, with approximately 75% occurring only once. Notes on the study in general: Few convalescent patients were studied, and early post-infection samples were lacking.

The germline V gene has CDR1 SGHRS and CDR2 YFSETQ. The V and J ends lost 4 bases and 4 bases, in that order; junction bases with no gene match: 7. The CDR3 is made up of 14 amino acids. Sequenced material: CD4+ T cells from PBMCs cultured with SARS-CoV-2 spike peptides, taken before COVID-19 vaccination. This sequence originates from a human donor who received a COVID-19 vaccine. The chain is built from TRBV5-1 and TRBJ1-1; TRBD1 agrees at 7 bases. The CDR3 DNA reads TGCGCCAGCAGCGGTCCCGGGACAGTCACTGAAGCTTTCTTT. It yields the protein CASSGPGTVTEAFF. The entire variable domain, with the rest obtained from reference TRBV5-1 and TRBJ1-1, is as follows: KAGVTQTPRYLIKTRGQQVTLSCSPISGHRSVSWYQQTPGQGLQFLFEYFSETQRNKGNFPGRFSGRQFSNSRSEMNVSTLELGDSALYLCASSGPGTVTEAFFGQGTRLTVV.